This T cell receptor (beta chain) comes out of a study of blood T cell repertoires in COVID-19. In the study overall: Acute-phase and convalescent COVID-19 samples originated in the United States, Italy and Spain.

The authors' processing: Estimates of nucleated cell counts were drawn from the amplification of reference gene primers. Profiled with immunoSEQ multiplex PCR; TCRdb holds only in-frame clones, not every one. V and J calls and clone size follow that table, whereas D and trimming were derived from the DNA. The sample lists some 200,000 clones, around nine tenths occurring once. Looked up from germline, CDR1 is SGHTA and CDR2 is FQGNSA. After removal of 1 base from V and 3 bases from J, the junction contained 3 bases not matched to a gene. The CDR3 is made up of 15 amino acids. The TCR sequence derives from a woman between 18 and 29 years old who had recovered from COVID-19. The sequenced material came from peripheral blood. The rearrangement links TRBV7-2 to TRBJ2-7, with 10 bases that match TRBD2. The CDR3 protein is CASSLERTSGYEQYF. Here the CDR3 DNA reads TGTGCCAGCAGCTTAGAGCGGACTAGCGGCTACGAGCAGTACTTC.